There are a few counts of the clone carrying this T cell receptor beta chain. Combining a sample-barcoded 5' primer with a J-beta primer mix, a second PCR ran for about 7 to 11 cycles. Every molecule of cDNA carried a tag from a template-switch adaptor with 12 random nucleotides. TCRdb independently ran MiXCR on the 5' RACE reads; one entry per CDR3 protein. Of 1.5 million or so distinct CDR3 sequences in the sample, roughly 43% were seen once. This record belongs to a study of blood T cells in healthy people across ages. This CDR3 region has 15 residues. Germline assignment: CDR1 LGHNA and CDR2 YSLEER. The V segment lost 3 bases and the J segment 8 bases; nucleotides outside the gene matches: 3.

The genes are TRBV4-3 and TRBJ2-1, with TRBD2 matching 14 bases. This TCR derives from a woman in her late teens or twenties in good health. The material sequenced was blood. The chain's CDR3 is CASSQGLAGDYEQFF. As DNA, the CDR3 is TGCGCCAGCAGCCAGGGACTAGCGGGAGACTATGAGCAGTTCTTC.